The clone carrying this T cell receptor (beta chain) was found once. CD8+ and CD4+ T cells from blood underwent TCR beta sequencing. The diagnostic criteria were recently defined, and patients with Susac syndrome met them for definite or probable disease. When the RNA was reverse transcribed, random hexamers were used with an input of roughly 0.45 to 1 ug. Amplification of TCR beta CDR3 by immunoSEQ multiplex PCR spanned 54 Vbeta and 13 Jbeta. TCRdb processed the immunoSEQ multiplex PCR reads anew with MiXCR; each CDR3 protein has one entry. The repertoire holds about 180,000 distinct CDR3 sequences, with 90% to 97% as singletons. This sample stems from a study of CD8 T cells in Susac syndrome. On the study more broadly: Each patient with Susac syndrome, at the time of blood draw, was therapy-naive, on corticosteroids, or on intravenous immunoglobulin alone.

The germline CDR1 and CDR2 sequences are DFQATT and SNEGSKA (reference sequence). Trimming took 8 bases from V and 0 from J, leaving 10 bases between them. This CDR3 is 12 amino acids long. Sequences were obtained from CD4+ T cells from PBMCs. The sequence derives from a human donor with Susac syndrome. The V call is TRBV20-1, the J call TRBJ2-5, with D tentatively TRBD1 (6 bases). CDR3 protein: CSFRDNQETQYF. The DNA for the CDR3 is TGCAGTTTCCGGGACAACCAAGAGACCCAGTACTTC.